The rows below give T cell receptor beta chains drawn from one sample of a study of control samples from healthy donors and cancer patients. The data were produced by immunoSEQ multiplex PCR, yet TCRdb's version contains in-frame clones alone and is incomplete. The sample yields roughly 220,000 clones, roughly 94% seen once. The material sequenced was blood. The receptor source for this set is a man over 45 in good health. Both conserved end residues are part of each CDR3. The order of the fields is D gene, clone size, J gene, V gene, CDR3 protein, CDR3 DNA. A D gene is named only where the DNA matches it firmly. The size field is filled for only some rows; it gives once, few, many or a size class.

- | - | TRBJ1-1 | TRBV2 | CASSTSRNTEAFF | TGTGCCAGCTCGACCTCCCGGAACACTGAAGCTTTCTTT
- | - | TRBJ2-7 | TRBV7-3 | CASSLRDEQYF | TGTGCCAGCAGCTTACGAGACGAGCAGTACTTC
- | - | TRBJ2-4 | TRBV11-2 | CASLRSGAKNIQYF | TGTGCCAGCCTACGGTCGGGCGCCAAAAACATTCAGTACTTC
- | - | TRBJ1-5 | TRBV5-5 | CASSPQVEAPYSNQPQHF | TGTGCCAGCAGCCCTCAGGTGGAAGCACCTTATAGCAATCAGCCCCAGCATTTT
- | once | TRBJ1-6 | TRBV28 | CASSLGTPGQNLYSYNSPLHF | TGTGCCAGCAGTTTAGGGACTCCTGGACAGAACCTTTACTCCTATAATTCACCCCTCCACTTT
TRBD1 | - | TRBJ1-2 | TRBV6-6 | CASSPGQQGARNTNYGYTF | TGTGCCAGCAGTCCCGGACAACAGGGGGCGCGGAACACTAACTATGGCTACACCTTC
- | - | TRBJ2-1 | TRBV14 | CASSPRFGEQFF | TGTGCCAGCAGTCCGAGATTCGGTGAGCAGTTCTTC
TRBD2 | - | TRBJ2-5 | TRBV9 | CASSVEPGGETQYF | TGTGCCAGCAGCGTAGAGCCGGGGGGGGAGACCCAGTACTTC
TRBD1 | - | TRBJ1-6 | TRBV27 | CASCGTGNSPLHF | TGTGCCAGCTGCGGGACAGGGAATTCACCCCTCCACTTT
- | - | TRBJ2-3 | TRBV20-1 | CSASRPDTQYF | TGCAGTGCTAGCCGGCCCGATACGCAGTATTTT
TRBD1 | few | TRBJ1-3 | TRBV11-2 | CASSLERDRGSGNTIYF | TGTGCCAGCAGCTTAGAACGGGACAGGGGCTCCGGAAACACCATATATTTT
- | - | TRBJ1-5 | TRBV18 | CASSPGSQMGQPQHF | TGTGCCAGCTCACCCGGGTCTCAAATGGGTCAGCCCCAGCATTTT
- | once | TRBJ2-3 | TRBV11-2 | CASSPSTDTQYF | TGTGCCAGCAGCCCTAGCACAGATACGCAGTATTTT
- | - | TRBJ1-2 | TRBV7-2 | CASSLGQGDYYGYTF | TGTGCCAGCAGCTTAGGCCAGGGCGACTACTATGGCTACACCTTC
- | - | TRBJ1-2 | TRBV5-1 | CASSLATGKWGGYTF | TGCGCCAGCAGCTTGGCCACAGGGAAATGGGGGGGCTACACCTTC
- | - | TRBJ2-3 | TRBV27 | CASRQLSRGWADTQYF | TGTGCCAGCAGGCAACTATCTCGTGGCTGGGCAGATACGCAGTATTTT
TRBD2 | - | TRBJ2-1 | TRBV16 | CASSQSISGGTSNEQFF | TGTGCCAGCAGCCAATCGATAAGCGGGGGGACTTCCAATGAGCAGTTCTTC
- | once | TRBJ1-1 | TRBV6-6 | CASSYRGSLNTEAFF | TGTGCCAGCAGTTACCGAGGCAGTTTGAACACTGAAGCTTTCTTT